The rows below give T cell receptor beta chains drawn from one sample of a study of CD8 T cells in ankylosing spondylitis. TCRdb reprocessed the 5' RACE reads via MiXCR and lists one record per CDR3 protein. The sample has about 160,000 distinct CDR3 sequences; around a tenth are singletons. The sequencing sample was made of blood, either unsorted or a sorted T cell fraction (not recorded which). The receptor set was obtained from a female donor with ankylosing spondylitis or in good health (not recorded which). The CDR3 runs from the conserved cysteine through the conserved F or W. The D gene is left open where the match is weak. A row's size may be missing; if present it is once, few, many or a size class.

D	V	size	J	CDR3	DNA
.	TRBV12-5	.	TRBJ2-7	CASFQGSSYEQYF	TGTGCTAGTTTCCAGGGAAGCTCCTACGAGCAGTACTTC
TRBD1	TRBV6-1	.	TRBJ2-7	CASKTGQGYYEQYF	TGTGCCAGCAAGACGGGACAGGGTTACTACGAGCAGTACTTC
TRBD2	TRBV4-2	few	TRBJ2-7	CASSQVNPTSGIYEQYF	TGTGCCAGCAGCCAAGTCAACCCGACTAGCGGGATCTACGAGCAGTACTTC
TRBD2	TRBV7-3	.	TRBJ2-1	CASSLATGSSGKYNEQFF	TGTGCCAGCAGCTTAGCCACAGGGTCTAGCGGGAAATACAATGAGCAGTTCTTC
.	TRBV4-1	many	TRBJ1-1	CASQTVPNTEAFF	TGCGCCAGCCAGACAGTGCCGAACACTGAAGCTTTCTTT
TRBD2	TRBV2	.	TRBJ2-7	CASSDSGGLSYEQYF	TGTGCCAGCAGTGACAGCGGGGGCCTCAGCTACGAGCAGTACTTC
.	TRBV20-1	once	TRBJ2-2	CSARDSGTANTGELFF	TGCAGTGCTAGAGATTCAGGGACTGCGAACACCGGGGAGCTGTTTTTT
.	TRBV12-3/TRBV12-4	.	TRBJ1-4	CASSPVQGREKLFF	TGTGCCAGCAGCCCGGTACAGGGACGTGAAAAACTGTTTTTT
TRBD2	TRBV5-1	many	TRBJ2-3	CASSSRDYNTDTQYF	TGCGCCAGCAGTTCCCGGGACTATAACACAGATACGCAGTATTTT
.	TRBV7-9	many	TRBJ1-1	CASSFPGEAFF	TGTGCCAGCAGCTTCCCGGGGGAAGCTTTCTTT
.	TRBV20-1	few	TRBJ1-1	CARWVRTEAFF	TGCGCCCGTTGGGTTCGCACTGAAGCTTTCTTT
TRBD1	TRBV6-5	few	TRBJ1-1	CASAPGGTEAFF	TGTGCCAGCGCACCAGGGGGCACTGAAGCTTTCTTT
.	TRBV12-5	.	TRBJ1-5	CASGPGITPTQPQHF	TGTGCTAGTGGTCCGGGGATCACCCCCACTCAGCCCCAGCATTTT
TRBD2	TRBV30	many	TRBJ2-7	CAWSEGLAGYEQYF	TGTGCCTGGAGTGAGGGCCTAGCGGGTTACGAGCAGTACTTC
.	TRBV20-1	.	TRBJ1-1	CSATPLGGGTEAFF	TGCAGTGCCACGCCATTGGGGGGGGGCACTGAAGCTTTCTTT
.	TRBV4-1	few	TRBJ2-3	CASSQRETSTDTQYF	TGCGCCAGCAGCCAACGGGAGACTAGCACAGATACGCAGTATTTT
TRBD2	TRBV5-1	few	TRBJ2-5	CASSFGGSGETQYF	TGCGCCAGCAGCTTCGGCGGGAGTGGGGAGACCCAGTACTTC